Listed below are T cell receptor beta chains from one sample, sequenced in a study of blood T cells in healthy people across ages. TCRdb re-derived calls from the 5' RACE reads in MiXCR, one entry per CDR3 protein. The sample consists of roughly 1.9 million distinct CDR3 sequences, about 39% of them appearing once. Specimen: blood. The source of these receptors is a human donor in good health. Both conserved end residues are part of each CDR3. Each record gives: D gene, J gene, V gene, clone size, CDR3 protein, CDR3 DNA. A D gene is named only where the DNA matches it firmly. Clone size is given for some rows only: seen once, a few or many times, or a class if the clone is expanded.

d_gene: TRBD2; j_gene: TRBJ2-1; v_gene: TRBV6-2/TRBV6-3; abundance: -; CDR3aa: CASSPLDGGGYNEQFF; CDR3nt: TGTGCCAGCAGCCCCCTAGATGGGGGGGGATACAATGAGCAGTTCTTC
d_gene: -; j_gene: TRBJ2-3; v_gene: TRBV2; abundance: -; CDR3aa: CASSERARSLDTQYF; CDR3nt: TGTGCCAGCAGTGAACGGGCCAGGAGCTTGGATACGCAGTATTTT
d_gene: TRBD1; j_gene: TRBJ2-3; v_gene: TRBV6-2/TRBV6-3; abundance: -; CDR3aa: CAHRGPSTDTQYF; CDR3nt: TGTGCCCACAGGGGGCCCAGCACAGATACGCAGTATTTT
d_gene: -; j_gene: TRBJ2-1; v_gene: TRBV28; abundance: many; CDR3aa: CASSQPGGYEQFF; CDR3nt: TGTGCCAGCAGTCAACCCGGCGGTTATGAGCAGTTCTTC
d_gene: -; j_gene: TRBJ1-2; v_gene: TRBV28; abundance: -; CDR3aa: CASSPPQRVYGYTF; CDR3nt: TGTGCCAGCAGCCCGCCCCAGCGCGTTTATGGCTACACCTTC
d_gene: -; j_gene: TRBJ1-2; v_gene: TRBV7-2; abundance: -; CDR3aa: CASSLERVVGYTF; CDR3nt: TGTGCCAGCAGCTTAGAACGCGTGGTTGGCTACACCTTC
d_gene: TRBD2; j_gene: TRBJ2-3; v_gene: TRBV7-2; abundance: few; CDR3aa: CASSLGTSGGAQYF; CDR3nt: TGTGCCAGCAGCTTAGGGACTAGCGGGGGTGCGCAGTATTTT
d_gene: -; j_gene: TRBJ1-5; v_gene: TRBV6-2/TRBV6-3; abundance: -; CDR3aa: CASSLAGWQPQHF; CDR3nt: TGTGCCAGCAGTTTGGCGGGGTGGCAGCCCCAGCATTTT
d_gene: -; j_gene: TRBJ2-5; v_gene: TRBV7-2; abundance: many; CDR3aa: CASSSRFRETQYF; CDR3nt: TGTGCCAGCAGCTCCAGGTTCCGAGAGACCCAGTACTTC
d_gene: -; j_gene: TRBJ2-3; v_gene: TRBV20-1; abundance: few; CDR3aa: CSANPVGLTDTQYF; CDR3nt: TGCAGTGCTAATCCTGTCGGATTAACAGATACGCAGTATTTT
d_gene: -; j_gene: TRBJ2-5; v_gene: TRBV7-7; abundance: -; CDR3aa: CAISLDQGETQYF; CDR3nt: TGTGCTATCAGCTTGGACCAGGGGGAGACCCAGTACTTC
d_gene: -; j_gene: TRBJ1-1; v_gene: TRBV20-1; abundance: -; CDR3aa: CSARDRVFQNTEAFF; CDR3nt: TGCAGTGCTAGAGATCGGGTGTTCCAGAACACTGAAGCTTTCTTT
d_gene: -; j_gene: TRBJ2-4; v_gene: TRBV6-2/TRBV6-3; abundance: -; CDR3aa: CASSYFQGLLNIQYF; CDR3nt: TGTGCCAGCAGTTACTTCCAGGGGCTATTGAACATCCAGTACTTC
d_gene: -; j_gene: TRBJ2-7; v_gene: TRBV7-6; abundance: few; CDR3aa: CASSPLASPYEQYF; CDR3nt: TGTGCCAGCAGCCCGCTAGCGAGTCCCTACGAGCAGTACTTC